This T cell receptor (beta chain) was captured by sequencing in a study of T cell clusters in autoimmune cytopenias. Study observations and caveats: A dominant lymphoma-associated repertoire apparently masked the cluster-lack signature in secondary cytopenia versus chronic lymphocytic leukemia. TRB repertoire shifts in secondary cytopenia and chronic lymphocytic leukemia mostly reflected lymphoma, not autoimmunity.

CDR1 and CDR2 from the germline V gene are SGHNT and YYREEE (reference sequence). This CDR3 has 14 amino acids. Multiplex touch-down PCR amplified TRB using TRB-A and TRB-B pools in one tube. TCRdb reanalyzed the multiplex PCR reads and collapses them to one entry per CDR3 protein, without DNA. The listing records nearly 5,000 distinct CDR3 sequences. Each sample's input was around 250 ng genomic DNA, 30,000 to 45,000 genome equivalents. Concerning this clonotype: Its antigen is unidentified.

The same specimen was also included in a second study, on T cell repertoires in aging, cancer and after chemotherapy. That report adds: Median generation probability rose over the chemotherapy interval in each cancer cohort, suggesting rebound thymic output. Lymphoid organ infiltration in hematological cancer patients may impair thymic emigration or peripheral T cell expansion.

The chain joins TRBV5-4 to TRBJ1-2; TCRdb gives TRBD1 as the D gene, but with no DNA this cannot be confirmed. Sequenced input: peripheral blood. The source is a human donor with chronic lymphocytic leukemia. The donor label of this sample is uncertain. CDR3 in amino acids: CASSVDRATYGYTF.